A selection of T cell receptor beta chains follows, all from one sample in a study of CD8+ T cells in alopecia areata. Measured with immunoSEQ multiplex PCR; TCRdb has only the in-frame clones, and not every one. The table has roughly 100,000 clones, roughly 50% seen once; the top ten hold 8.8%. Sequenced sample: CD4+ T cells sorted from blood. All receptors derive from a human donor in good health. The CDR3 runs from the conserved cysteine through the conserved F or W. D genes are given only for firm matches. Clone size is stated in some rows and not others, as once, few, many or a class when expanded.

J | size | D | V | DNA | CDR3
TRBJ2-7 | NA | NA | TRBV7-8 | TGTGCCAGCAGCTCCACATCCTACTCCTACGAGCAGTACTTC | CASSSTSYSYEQYF
TRBJ2-7 | NA | NA | TRBV1 | TGCACCAGCAGCCAGGGGGCGTACGAGCAGTACTTC | CTSSQGAYEQYF
TRBJ2-7 | NA | NA | TRBV2 | TGTGCCAGCTTTCTAGGCAGGGCCTCCGCTTACGAGCAGTACTTC | CASFLGRASAYEQYF
TRBJ2-5 | NA | TRBD1 | TRBV7-9 | TGTGCCAGCAGCTTCCCGGGACAGCAAGAGACCCAGTACTTC | CASSFPGQQETQYF
TRBJ2-5 | few | TRBD2 | TRBV28 | TGTGCCAGCAGCCGCCTGGGCAGCGGGGGATACCAAGAGACCCAGTACTTC | CASSRLGSGGYQETQYF
TRBJ1-5 | NA | NA | TRBV20-1 | TGCAGTGCTGGCTCCAATCAGCCCCAGCATTTT | CSAGSNQPQHF
TRBJ2-3 | NA | TRBD1 | TRBV14 | TGTGCCAGCAGCCAGAACCGGACAGGGAAGGCAGATACGCAGTATTTT | CASSQNRTGKADTQYF
TRBJ2-5 | few | TRBD1 | TRBV25-1 | TGTGCCAGCAGTGAACCGGGACAGAAGGGAGAGACCCAGTACTTC | CASSEPGQKGETQYF
TRBJ1-5 | NA | NA | TRBV7-8 | TGTGCCAGCAGCTTAGATGGGACCCTCGACAGGAGGCAGCCCCAGCATTTT | CASSLDGTLDRRQPQHF
TRBJ2-3 | NA | TRBD2 | TRBV7-2 | TGTGCCAGCACCCCGTCGACTGCCGGGGGGGATACGCAGTATTTT | CASTPSTAGGDTQYF
TRBJ2-3 | NA | NA | TRBV7-2 | TGTGCCAGCAGCTTAGTAGGTAGCTCAGATACGCAGTATTTT | CASSLVGSSDTQYF
TRBJ2-7 | once | NA | TRBV7-9 | TGTGCCAGCAGCTTAGCACCTGGGGCGCAGTACTTC | CASSLAPGAQYF
TRBJ2-7 | NA | NA | TRBV28 | TGTGCCAGCAGTGGCTACGAGCAGTACTTC | CASSGYEQYF
TRBJ1-5 | few | NA | TRBV2 | TGTGCCAGCAGTGTCAGACAGCATAGCAATCAGCCCCAGCATTTT | CASSVRQHSNQPQHF
TRBJ2-3 | NA | NA | TRBV5-1 | TGCGCCAGCCAGGGATTGGGGACCACAGATACGCAGTATTTT | CASQGLGTTDTQYF
TRBJ2-2 | NA | TRBD1 | TRBV7-2 | TGTGCCAGCAGCCCCGGGACAGGTCGGACCGGGGAGCTGTTTTTT | CASSPGTGRTGELFF
TRBJ1-4 | NA | NA | TRBV4-3 | TGCGCCAGCAGCCCGACAGTTTCAAGTGAAAAACTGTTTTTT | CASSPTVSSEKLFF
TRBJ1-1 | NA | TRBD1 | TRBV5-4 | TGTGCCAGCAGCGTGGACAGGGTTCGTGAAGCTTTCTTT | CASSVDRVREAFF
TRBJ1-2 | NA | NA | TRBV29-1 | TGCAGCGTTGGGAGGCGGCGGGGGAACTATGGCTACACCTTC | CSVGRRRGNYGYTF
TRBJ2-5 | few | NA | TRBV2 | TGTGCCAGCAGTGAAGAATGGGCCCAAGAGACCCAGTACTTC | CASSEEWAQETQYF
TRBJ1-2 | NA | NA | TRBV30 | TGTGCCTCACGGGGAGATGGCTACACCTTC | CASRGDGYTF
TRBJ2-3 | NA | NA | TRBV7-2 | TGTGCCAGCAGCCTGATGGTGGGGGGCGATACGCAGTATTTT | CASSLMVGGDTQYF
TRBJ2-5 | NA | NA | TRBV9 | TGTGCCAGCAACTTGTTCGGGAACCAAGAGACCCAGTACTTC | CASNLFGNQETQYF
TRBJ2-7 | few | TRBD2 | TRBV9 | TGTGCCAGCAGCGTAGACGGACTAGCGGGGGTGCCCTACGAGCAGTACTTC | CASSVDGLAGVPYEQYF
TRBJ2-5 | NA | NA | TRBV6-5 | TGTGCCAGCAGTTACGCCAGCTGGCAAGAGACCCAGTACTTC | CASSYASWQETQYF
TRBJ1-5 | NA | TRBD1 | TRBV7-2 | TGTGCCAGCAGCTTAGGGGACAGGCTGAGCAATCAGCCCCAGCATTTT | CASSLGDRLSNQPQHF